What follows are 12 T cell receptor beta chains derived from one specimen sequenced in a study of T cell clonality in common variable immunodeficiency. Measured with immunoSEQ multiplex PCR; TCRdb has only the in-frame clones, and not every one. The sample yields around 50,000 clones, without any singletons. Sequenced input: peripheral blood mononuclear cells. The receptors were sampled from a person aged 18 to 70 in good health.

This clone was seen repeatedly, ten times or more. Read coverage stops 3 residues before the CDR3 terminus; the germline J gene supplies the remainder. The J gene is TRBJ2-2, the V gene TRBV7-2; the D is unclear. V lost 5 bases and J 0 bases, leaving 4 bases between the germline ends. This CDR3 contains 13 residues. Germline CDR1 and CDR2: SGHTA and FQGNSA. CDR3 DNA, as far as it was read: TGTGCCAGCAGCCTCTCGAACACCGGGGAG. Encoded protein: CASSLSNTGE. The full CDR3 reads CASSLSNTGELFF.

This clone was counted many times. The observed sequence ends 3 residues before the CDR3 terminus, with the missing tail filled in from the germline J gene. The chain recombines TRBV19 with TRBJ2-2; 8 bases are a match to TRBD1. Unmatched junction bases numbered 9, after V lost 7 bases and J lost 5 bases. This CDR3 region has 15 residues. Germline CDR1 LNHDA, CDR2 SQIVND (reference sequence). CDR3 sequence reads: CASNLGQGGTGELFF. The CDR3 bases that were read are TGTGCCAGTAACCTAGGACAGGGCGGGACCGGGGAG.

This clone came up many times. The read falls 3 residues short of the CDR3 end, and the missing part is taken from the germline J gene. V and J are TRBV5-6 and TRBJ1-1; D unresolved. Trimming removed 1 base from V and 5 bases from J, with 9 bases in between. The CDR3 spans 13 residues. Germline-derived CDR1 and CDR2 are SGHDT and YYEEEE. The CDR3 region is CASSLSLETEAFF. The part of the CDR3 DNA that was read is TGTGCCAGCAGCTTGTCACTTGAGACTGAA.

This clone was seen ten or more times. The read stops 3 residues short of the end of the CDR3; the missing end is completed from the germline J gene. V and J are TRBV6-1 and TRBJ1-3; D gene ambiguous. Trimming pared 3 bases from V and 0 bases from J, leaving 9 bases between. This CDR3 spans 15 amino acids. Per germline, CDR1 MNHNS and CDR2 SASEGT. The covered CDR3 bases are TGTGCCAGCAGTGATGTAACAAGCTCTGGAAACACC. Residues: CASSDVTSSGNT. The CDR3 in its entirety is CASSDVTSSGNTIYF.

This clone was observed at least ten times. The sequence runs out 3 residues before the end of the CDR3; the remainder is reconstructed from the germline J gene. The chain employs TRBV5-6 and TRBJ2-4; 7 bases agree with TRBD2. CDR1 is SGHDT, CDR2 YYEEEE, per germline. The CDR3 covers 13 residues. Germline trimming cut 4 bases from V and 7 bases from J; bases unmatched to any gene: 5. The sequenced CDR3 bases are TGTGCCAGCAGCGATGCAGCGGGGAACATT. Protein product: CASSDAAGNI. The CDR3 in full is CASSDAAGNIQYF.

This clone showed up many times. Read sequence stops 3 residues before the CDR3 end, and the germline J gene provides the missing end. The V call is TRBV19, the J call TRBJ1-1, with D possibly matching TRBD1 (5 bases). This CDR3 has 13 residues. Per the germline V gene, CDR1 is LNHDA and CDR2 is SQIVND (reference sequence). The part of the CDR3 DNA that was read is TGTGCCAGTAGTATAATGTCGGGGGTTCAA. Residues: CASSIMSGVQ. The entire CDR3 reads CASSIMSGVQAFF.

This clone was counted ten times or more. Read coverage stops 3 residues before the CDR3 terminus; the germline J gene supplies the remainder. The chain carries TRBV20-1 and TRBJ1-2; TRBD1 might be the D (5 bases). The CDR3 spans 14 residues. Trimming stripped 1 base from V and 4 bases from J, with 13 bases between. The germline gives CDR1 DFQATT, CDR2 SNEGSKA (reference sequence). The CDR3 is CSARGWGGGYGYTF. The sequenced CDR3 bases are TGCAGTGCTAGAGGTTGGGGGGGTGGCTATGGC.

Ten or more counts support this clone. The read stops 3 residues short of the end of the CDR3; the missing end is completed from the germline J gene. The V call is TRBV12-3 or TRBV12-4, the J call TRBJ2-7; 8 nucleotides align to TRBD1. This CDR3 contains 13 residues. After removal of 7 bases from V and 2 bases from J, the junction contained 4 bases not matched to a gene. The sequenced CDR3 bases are TGTGCCAGCAAAAGACAGGGGACCTACGAG. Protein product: CASKRQGTYE. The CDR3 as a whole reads CASKRQGTYEQYF.

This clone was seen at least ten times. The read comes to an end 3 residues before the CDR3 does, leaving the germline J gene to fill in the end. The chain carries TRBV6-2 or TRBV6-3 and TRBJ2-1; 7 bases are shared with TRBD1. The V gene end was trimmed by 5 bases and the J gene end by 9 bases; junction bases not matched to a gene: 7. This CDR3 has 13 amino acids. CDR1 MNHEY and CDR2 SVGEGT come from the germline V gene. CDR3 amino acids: CASSRYRGVEQFF. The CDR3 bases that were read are TGTGCCAGCAGTCGATACAGGGGAGTTGAG.

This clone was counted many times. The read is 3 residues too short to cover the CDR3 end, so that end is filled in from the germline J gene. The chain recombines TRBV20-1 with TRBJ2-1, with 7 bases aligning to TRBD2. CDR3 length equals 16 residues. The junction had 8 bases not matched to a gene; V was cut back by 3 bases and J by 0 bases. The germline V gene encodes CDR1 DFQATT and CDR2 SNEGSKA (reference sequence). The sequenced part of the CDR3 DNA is TGCAGTGCTAGTCCCCTGGGGGGGATCTCCTACAATGAG. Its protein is CSASPLGGISYNE. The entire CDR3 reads CSASPLGGISYNEQFF.

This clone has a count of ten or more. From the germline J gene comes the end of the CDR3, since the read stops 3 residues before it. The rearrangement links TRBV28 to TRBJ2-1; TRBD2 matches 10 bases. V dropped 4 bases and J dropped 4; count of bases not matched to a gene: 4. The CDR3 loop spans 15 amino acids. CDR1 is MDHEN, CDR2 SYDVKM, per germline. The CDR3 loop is CASSSLAGFYNEQFF. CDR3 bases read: TGTGCCAGCAGTTCACTAGCGGGATTTTACAATGAG.

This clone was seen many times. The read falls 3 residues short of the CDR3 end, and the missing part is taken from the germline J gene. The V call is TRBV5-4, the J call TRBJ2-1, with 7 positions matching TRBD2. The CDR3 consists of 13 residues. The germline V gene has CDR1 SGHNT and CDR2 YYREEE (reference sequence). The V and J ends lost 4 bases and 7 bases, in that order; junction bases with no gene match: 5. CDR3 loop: CASSDDSGNEQFF. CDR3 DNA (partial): TGTGCCAGCAGCGATGATAGCGGGAATGAG.